These 6 T cell receptor beta chains were sequenced from one sample in a study of shared clonotypes between healthy human individuals. Measured with immunoSEQ multiplex PCR; TCRdb has only the in-frame clones, and not every one. The repertoire holds about 2.3 million clones, with approximately 95% as singletons. Material for sequencing was naive CD4+ T cells from PBMCs. Noted subset: CD45RA+ positively selected. These receptors were collected from a man aged 18 to 30 in good health. Some clones in this sample may be carry-over from other donors' samples.

The rearrangement links TRBV29-1 to TRBJ2-1; TRBD2 matches 9 bases. Germline V gene sequence: CDR1 SQVTM, CDR2 ANQGSEA. The CDR3 length is 14 residues. V gave up 6 bases and J gave up 10 bases; unmatched junction bases: 13. The CDR3 sequence is CSVTPLAGIREQFF. The CDR3 DNA reads as TGCAGCGTGACACCCCTAGCGGGGATAAGGGAGCAGTTCTTC.

The chain combines TRBV27 with TRBJ1-2, with 8 bases fitting TRBD1. V shed 5 bases, J shed 4 bases, and the junction held 3 bases outside the gene matches. The length of the CDR3 is 13 residues. The germline V gene has CDR1 MNHEY and CDR2 SMNVEV (reference sequence). The CDR3 region has the DNA TGTGCCAGCAGTCCAGGGGGCTTCTATGGCTACACCTTC. This sequence encodes CASSPGGFYGYTF.

V is TRBV7-2 and J is TRBJ2-3, with D perhaps TRBD1 (6 bases). CDR3 length: 14 residues. Germline lookup yields CDR1 SGHTA and CDR2 FQGNSA. Trimming shortened V by 5 bases and J by 2 bases, and 11 bases separated the two germline ends. CDR3 amino acids: CASSAWGPTDTQYF. The CDR3 nucleotides read TGTGCCAGCAGCGCTTGGGGGCCCACAGATACGCAGTATTTT.

The rearrangement links TRBV5-1 to TRBJ2-1, with D perhaps matching TRBD2 (6 bases). V was shortened by 0 bases and J by 4 bases, with 20 bases between the two germline ends. Germline CDR1 reads SGHRS; CDR2 reads YFSETQ. The CDR3 consists of 18 residues. The CDR3 sequence: CASSLDLLGSGFYNEQFF. The CDR3 DNA follows: TGCGCCAGCAGCTTGGACCTGCTGGGGAGCGGGTTTTACAATGAGCAGTTCTTC. Combining the CDR3 with reference TRBV5-1 and TRBJ2-1 gives the whole variable domain KAGVTQTPRYLIKTRGQQVTLSCSPISGHRSVSWYQQTPGQGLQFLFEYFSETQRNKGNFPGRFSGRQFSNSRSEMNVSTLELGDSALYLCASSLDLLGSGFYNEQFFGPGTRLTVL.

The rearrangement uses TRBV29-1 and TRBJ1-1; possibly TRBD1 for D (5 bases). Germline lookup yields CDR1 SQVTM and CDR2 ANQGSEA. The CDR3 contains 12 residues. With 5 bases removed from V and 5 bases from J, the gap between germline ends came to 12 bases. This CDR3 is CSVSDRRTEAFF. The CDR3 DNA reads TGCAGCGTTTCTGACAGAAGGACTGAAGCTTTCTTT.

Concerning this clone itself: This same CDR3 is encoded by further DNA sequences in the sample. This chain uses TRBV28 with TRBJ1-2; TRBD1 matches 10 bases. The V gene's germline CDR1 is MDHEN and CDR2 SYDVKM. The CDR3 length is 14 residues. The J segment lost 2 bases and the V segment lost 5 bases, leaving 2 bases of the junction unmatched. The CDR3 DNA reads as TGTGCCAGCAGTCGGACAGGGGGAAACTATGGCTACACCTTC. This encodes CASSRTGGNYGYTF.